The source of this TCR beta chain is a study of control samples from healthy donors and cancer patients. The germline V gene has CDR1 KGHSH and CDR2 LQKENI. There are 17 residues in the CDR3. Trimming removed 3 bases at V and 1 base at J, with 16 bases between. Using immunoSEQ multiplex PCR, the repertoire was profiled, and TCRdb retains in-frame clones only, with some absent. The sample lists tens of thousands of clones, about 90% occurring once. The chain combines TRBV18 with TRBJ1-3; TRBD1 might be the D (5 bases). The receptor was derived from a man aged 55-75 years with colorectal cancer. The sequencing input was PBMCs. CDR3 protein: CASSPQPVGTSGNTIYF. DNA of the CDR3: TGTGCCAGCTCACCGCAACCGGTGGGGACGTCTGGAAACACCATATATTTT. Full variable domain (missing parts from reference TRBV18 and TRBJ1-3): NAGVMQNPRHLVRRRGQEARLRCSPMKGHSHVYWYRQLPEEGLKFMVYLQKENIIDESGMPKERFSAEFPKEGPSILRIQQVVRGDSAAYFCASSPQPVGTSGNTIYFGEGSWLTVV.